The 30 T cell receptor beta chains presented below share a single source sample, sequenced in a study of T cells after yellow fever vaccination. TCRdb used MiXCR to reprocess the 5' RACE reads, holding one entry per CDR3 protein. The sample has under 400,000 distinct CDR3 sequences; roughly an eighth are singletons. The sequencing used CD4+ T cells sorted from PBMCs, collected 15 days after the yellow fever booster vaccination. These TCRs come from a man aged 18 to 30 who received the YFV17D yellow fever vaccine.

The rearrangement links TRBV3-1 to TRBJ1-1; D possibly corresponds to TRBD1 (5 bases). Deletions cut 1 base from V and 6 bases from J, with 15 bases between. This CDR3 is 15 amino acids long. From germline, CDR1 is LGHDT and CDR2 YNNKEL (reference sequence). CDR3 in amino acids: CASSQAGTGSAEAFF. CDR3 coding DNA: TGTGCCAGCAGCCAAGCAGGGACGGGCAGCGCTGAAGCTTTCTTT.

This clonotype showed up many times. This chain joins TRBV2 and TRBJ2-7; 8 nucleotides line up with TRBD1. V shed 5 bases and J 4 bases; nucleotides not matched to a gene: 4. Germline V gene data show CDR1 as SNHLY and CDR2 as FYNNEI. This CDR3 has 13 amino acids. CDR3 protein: CASSSGTGYEQYF. The CDR3, as DNA: TGTGCCAGCAGTTCCGGGACAGGATACGAGCAGTACTTC.

The chain has TRBV6-5 and TRBJ2-4; D not certain. The CDR3 has 16 residues. Germline values: CDR1 MNHEY, CDR2 SVGAGI. Trimming pared 0 bases from V and 4 bases from J, leaving 13 bases between. The CDR3 region has the DNA TGTGCCAGCAGTTACTCCGGACGGTGGAATAAAAACATTCAGTACTTC. Its protein product is CASSYSGRWNKNIQYF.

This clonotype was recorded a few times. CDR3 region: CASSPLQGSDPMNTEAFF. The CDR3 region has the DNA TGTGCCAGCTCACCCCTACAGGGATCGGACCCAATGAACACTGAAGCTTTCTTT. This chain links TRBV18 with TRBJ1-1; the D gene is possibly TRBD1 (6 bases). There are 18 residues in the CDR3. The germline CDR1 and CDR2 sequences are KGHSH and LQKENI. V lost 3 bases to trimming and J lost 0 bases, with 20 bases between them.

DNA of the CDR3: TGTGCCAGCAGTACGGGACAGCCTGGAAACACCATATATTTT. Translation gives CASSTGQPGNTIYF. This chain connects TRBV7-2 to TRBJ1-3, with 7 bases that match TRBD1. This CDR3 has 14 residues. V shed 6 bases, J shed 2 bases, and the junction held 4 bases outside the gene matches. Germline V CDR1 and CDR2: SGHTA, FQGNSA.

The chain uses TRBV6-5 and TRBJ1-2, with a tentative D call TRBD1 (6 bases). The CDR3 length is 15 residues. Germline lookup yields CDR1 MNHEY and CDR2 SVGAGI. The V end was cut by 7 bases, the J end by 0 bases, with 15 bases between. CDR3 amino acids: CASTGTDRANYGYTF. The CDR3 DNA sequence: TGTGCCAGCACAGGGACGGACAGAGCTAACTATGGCTACACCTTC.

There are a few counts of this clonotype. V and J are TRBV7-2 and TRBJ2-5, with 7 nucleotides matching TRBD2. The J segment lost 8 bases and the V segment lost 3 bases, leaving 18 bases of the junction unmatched. In germline, CDR1 is SGHTA, CDR2 FQGNSA. This CDR3 spans 17 amino acids. The CDR3 DNA reads as TGTGCCAGCAGCTTTAGTTGGACTGGGCAGGGAGGGGTAACCCAGTACTTC. Its translation: CASSFSWTGQGGVTQYF.

This clonotype was seen more than once but under ten times. The V and J genes are TRBV4-2 and TRBJ1-4; D possibly corresponds to TRBD1 (5 bases). The V gene lost 0 bases and the J gene lost 6 bases, with 14 bases spanning the gap. The CDR3 spans 16 residues. CDR1 and CDR2 (germline): LGHNA, YNFKEQ. This CDR3 is CASSQDGRGGDEKLFF. CDR3 sequence (DNA): TGTGCCAGCAGCCAAGATGGTAGGGGAGGGGATGAAAAACTGTTTTTT.

CDR3 bases: TGTGCCAGCAGTACGGTAGACAGGCGATACACTGAAGCTTTCTTT. Translated: CASSTVDRRYTEAFF. V usage is TRBV6-5 and J usage is TRBJ1-1; D perhaps matches TRBD1 (6 bases). V lost 5 bases and J lost 3, with 16 bases in between. The CDR3 has 15 amino acids. CDR1 is MNHEY and CDR2 is SVGAGI in the germline V gene.

Concerning this clonotype itself: A much larger clone sits a single nucleotide away, making a read error possible. The rearrangement links TRBV5-5 to TRBJ1-2; TRBD1 is a possible D gene (6 bases). The CDR3 has 13 residues. V lost 2 bases and J lost 4, with 9 bases in between. Germline V gene data show CDR1 as SGHKS and CDR2 as YYEKEE (reference sequence). The CDR3 nucleotides read TGTGCCAGCAGCTTAGAACAGGGCTATGGCTACACCTTC. Translating it yields CASSLEQGYGYTF.

This clonotype was picked up many times. The rearrangement links TRBV6-2 or TRBV6-3 to TRBJ1-5; D gene ambiguous. This CDR3 region has 13 residues. Trimming removed 0 bases at V and 11 bases at J, with 11 bases between. Germline CDR1 MNHEY, CDR2 SVGEGT. CDR3 amino acids: CASSYSLAITQHF. The CDR3 nucleotides are TGTGCCAGCAGTTACTCTTTGGCGATCACCCAGCATTTT.

V gene TRBV6-2 or TRBV6-3 combines with J gene TRBJ2-7; the D is unclear. V lost 2 bases to trimming and J lost 5 bases, with 7 bases between them. This CDR3 contains 12 residues. The V gene's germline CDR1 is MNHEY and CDR2 SVGEGT. The CDR3 DNA sequence: TGTGCCAGCAGTTACCGTCATAACGAGCAGTACTTC. It is translated as CASSYRHNEQYF.

This chain uses TRBV5-4 with TRBJ2-5; TRBD2 aligns across 8 bases. Germline trimming cut 0 bases from V and 4 bases from J; bases unmatched to any gene: 8. The CDR3 runs 16 residues. CDR1 and CDR2 (germline): SGHNT, YYREEE (reference sequence). This chain's CDR3 is CASSLGGLVSGETQYF. In DNA, the CDR3 is TGTGCCAGCAGCTTGGGGGGACTAGTCTCAGGAGAGACCCAGTACTTC.

This clonotype was counted a few times. The chain joins TRBV6-2 or TRBV6-3 to TRBJ2-7; D unclear. The CDR3 has 13 residues. In germline, CDR1 is MNHEY, CDR2 SVGEGT. The germline V and J ends were trimmed by 5 bases and 0 bases, with 8 bases remaining between them. CDR3 bases: TGTGCCAGCAGTCCGTACCCCTCCTACGAGCAGTACGTC. Translating gives CASSPYPSYEQYV.

This clonotype was seen a single time. The V and J genes are TRBV28 and TRBJ1-2; the D gene is possibly TRBD1 (5 bases). Trimming stripped 11 bases from V and 4 bases from J, with 20 bases between. The CDR3 consists of 14 residues. Germline loops: CDR1 MDHEN, CDR2 SYDVKM. The CDR3 sequence is CAATGADRGYGYTF. CDR3 DNA sequence: TGTGCCGCTACTGGGGCAGACCGTGGCTATGGCTACACCTTC.

V gene TRBV19 combines with J gene TRBJ1-4; a weak D match, TRBD1 (5 bases). Deletions cut 3 bases from V and 8 bases from J, with 7 bases between. Germline V gene data show CDR1 as LNHDA and CDR2 as SQIVND (reference sequence). This CDR3 comprises 12 residues. The DNA for the CDR3 is TGTGCCAGTAGTATGTACAGGGAAAAACTGTTTTTT. Translating gives CASSMYREKLFF.

There are a few counts of this clonotype. The chain carries TRBV5-1 and TRBJ2-5, with 8 bases lining up with TRBD2. After removal of 4 bases from V and 9 bases from J, the junction contained 17 bases not matched to a gene. CDR3 length: 16 amino acids. Per germline, CDR1 SGHRS and CDR2 YFSETQ. This CDR3 is CASSPGLVPAEVAQYF. The CDR3 bases are TGCGCCAGCAGCCCGGGACTAGTACCCGCGGAGGTGGCCCAGTACTTC.

The rearrangement uses TRBV5-8 and TRBJ1-1; 8 bases align to TRBD1. Germline CDR1 is SGHTS and CDR2 is YDEGEE. The CDR3 sequence is 14 residues long. V lost 4 bases, J lost 6 bases, and 8 bases stayed unmatched. CDR3 in DNA: TGTGCCAGCAGCACCGGGGACAGGCTCCCTGAAGCTTTCTTT. Amino acids: CASSTGDRLPEAFF.

The CDR3 is CASSSTDIYGQYF. The CDR3 DNA reads as TGTGCCAGCAGCTCCACCGACATTTATGGGCAGTATTTT. V usage is TRBV7-2 and J usage is TRBJ2-3; D is ambiguous. This CDR3 is built from 13 residues. V lost 4 bases, J lost 11 bases, and 16 bases lay in between. Per germline, CDR1 SGHTA and CDR2 FQGNSA.

This clonotype was counted a few times. The chain employs TRBV6-2 or TRBV6-3 and TRBJ1-3, with 9 bases fitting TRBD1. V lost 4 bases and J lost 2; bases outside the gene matches: 9. The CDR3 covers 17 residues. Germline V gene sequence: CDR1 MNHEY, CDR2 SVGEGT. CDR3 amino acids: CASSSPGQGYTGNTIYF. As DNA, the CDR3 is TGTGCCAGCAGTTCGCCGGGACAGGGCTATACTGGAAACACCATATATTTT.

The chain uses TRBV9 and TRBJ2-3; D is perhaps TRBD1 (5 bases). The length of the CDR3 is 14 residues. CDR1 is SGDLS and CDR2 is YYNGEE in the germline V gene. V lost 1 base and J lost 4, with 10 bases in between. The CDR3 region has the DNA TGTGCCAGCAGCGTATCAGGGTACCCAGATACGCAGTATTTT. This gives the protein CASSVSGYPDTQYF.

V and J are TRBV12-3 or TRBV12-4 and TRBJ1-2; possible D gene TRBD1, 5 bases. The V and J ends lost 5 bases and 7 bases respectively, with 11 bases between them. The CDR3 runs 12 residues. CDR3 in DNA: TGTGCCAGCAGTACGGGGGGGTCTGGCTACACCTTC. It yields the protein CASSTGGSGYTF.

The chain joins TRBV5-5 to TRBJ2-1; the match to TRBD2 covers 15 bases. V shed 1 base, J shed 8 bases, and the junction held 7 bases outside the gene matches. The CDR3 covers 17 residues. The germline V gene encodes CDR1 SGHKS and CDR2 YYEKEE (reference sequence). For the CDR3, the DNA is TGTGCCAGCAGCTTGATCTGGACTAGCGGGGGGGCGGATGAGCAGTTCTTC. Translating gives CASSLIWTSGGADEQFF.

The chain joins TRBV18 to TRBJ1-1, with D perhaps matching TRBD1 (5 bases). Germline CDR1 reads KGHSH; CDR2 reads LQKENI. The ends were cut back, 0 bases at V and 10 bases at J, with 12 bases in the middle. CDR3 length: 13 residues. The CDR3 protein is CASSPPQGASAFF. CDR3 bases: TGTGCCAGCTCACCACCGCAGGGTGCGTCAGCTTTCTTT.

This clonotype was counted at least ten times. The V gene is TRBV4-1, the J gene TRBJ1-5; D might be TRBD1 (5 bases). The CDR3 spans 13 residues. Germline CDR1 and CDR2: MGHRA and YSYEKL. V lost 0 bases to trimming and J lost 13 bases, with 13 bases between them. The CDR3 is CASSQDQGGLQHF. The CDR3 DNA follows: TGCGCCAGCAGCCAAGATCAGGGAGGCCTACAGCATTTT.

This clonotype is termed medium-sized (0.01 to 0.1%). The chain employs TRBV5-1 and TRBJ1-2; D is perhaps TRBD1 (5 bases). Trimming shortened V by 0 bases and J by 6 bases, and 12 bases separated the two germline ends. CDR3 size: 14 residues. Germline V gene data show CDR1 as SGHRS and CDR2 as YFSETQ. The CDR3 DNA reads as TGCGCCAGCAGCTTGGGGGGGGAGGGCCATGGCTACACCTTC. It yields the protein CASSLGGEGHGYTF.

The rearrangement uses TRBV4-3 and TRBJ1-2; TRBD1 might be the D (5 bases). Germline V gene sequence: CDR1 LGHNA, CDR2 YSLEER. CDR3 length: 15 residues. The V end was cut by 3 bases, the J end by 0 bases, with 11 bases between. Written as DNA, the CDR3 is TGCGCCAGCAGCCATGTGGGGGGGGCTAACTATGGCTACACCTTC. Its translation is CASSHVGGANYGYTF.

This clonotype was seen only a few times. The chain carries TRBV12-3 or TRBV12-4 and TRBJ2-1; 8 positions match TRBD2. This CDR3 region has 15 residues. With V trimmed by 4 bases and J by 5 bases, 7 bases remained unmatched. Written as DNA, the CDR3 is TGTGCCAGCAGTTCTGCGGGGGGCCTTCACAATGAGCAGTTCTTC. Amino acid sequence: CASSSAGGLHNEQFF.

This clonotype was seen a few times. The CDR3 coding sequence is TGTGCCAGCAGACATGAGACCCAGTACTTC. Amino acid sequence: CASRHETQYF. This chain connects TRBV6-2 or TRBV6-3 to TRBJ2-5, with D unresolved. The V end lost 6 bases, the J end lost 5 bases, and 4 bases lay between the germline ends. CDR1 is MNHEY and CDR2 is SVGEGT in the germline V gene. CDR3 length: 10 residues.

CDR3 coding DNA: TGTGCCAGCAGCTTAGTGGCAGGGGTGAACACTGAAGCTTTCTTT. Amino acid sequence: CASSLVAGVNTEAFF. This chain links TRBV7-2 with TRBJ1-1, with a weak D call TRBD1 (6 bases). The CDR3 totals 15 residues. Trimming cost V 1 base and J 0 bases, with 9 bases left between them. Germline CDR1 SGHTA, CDR2 FQGNSA. Complete variable domain (other parts from reference TRBV7-2 and TRBJ1-1): GAGVSQSPSNKVTEKGKDVELRCDPISGHTALYWYRQSLGQGLEFLIYFQGNSAPDKSGLPSDRFSAERTGGSVSTLTIQRTQQEDSAVYLCASSLVAGVNTEAFFGQGTRLTVV.